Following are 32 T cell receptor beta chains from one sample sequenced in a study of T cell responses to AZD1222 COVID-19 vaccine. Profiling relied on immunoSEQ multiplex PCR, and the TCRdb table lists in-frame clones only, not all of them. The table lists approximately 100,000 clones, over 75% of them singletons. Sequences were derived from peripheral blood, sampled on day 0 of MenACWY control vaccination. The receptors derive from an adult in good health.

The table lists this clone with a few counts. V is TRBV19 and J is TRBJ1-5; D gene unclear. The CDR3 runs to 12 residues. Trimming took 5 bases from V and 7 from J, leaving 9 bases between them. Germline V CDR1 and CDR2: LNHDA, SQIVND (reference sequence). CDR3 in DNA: TGTGCCAGTAGTGAGCGCGGCCAGCCCCAGCATTTT. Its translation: CASSERGQPQHF.

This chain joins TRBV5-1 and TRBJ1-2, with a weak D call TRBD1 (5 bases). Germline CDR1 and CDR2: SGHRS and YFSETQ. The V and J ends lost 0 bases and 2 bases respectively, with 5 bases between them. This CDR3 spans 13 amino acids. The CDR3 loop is CASSLGQNYGYTF. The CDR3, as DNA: TGCGCCAGCAGCTTGGGACAGAACTATGGCTACACCTTC.

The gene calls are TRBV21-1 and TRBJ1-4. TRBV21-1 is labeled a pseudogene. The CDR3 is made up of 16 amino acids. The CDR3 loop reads CASSNERLHSNEKLFF. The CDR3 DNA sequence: TGTGCCAGCAGCAACGAGCGTCTCCACTCAAATGAAAAACTGTTTTTT.

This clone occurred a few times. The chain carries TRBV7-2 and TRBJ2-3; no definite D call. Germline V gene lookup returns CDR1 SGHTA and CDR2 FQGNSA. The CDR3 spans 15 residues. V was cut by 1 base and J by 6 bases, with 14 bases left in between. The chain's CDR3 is CASSLVFSDPDTQYF. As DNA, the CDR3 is TGTGCCAGCAGCTTAGTGTTCTCAGATCCCGATACGCAGTATTTT.

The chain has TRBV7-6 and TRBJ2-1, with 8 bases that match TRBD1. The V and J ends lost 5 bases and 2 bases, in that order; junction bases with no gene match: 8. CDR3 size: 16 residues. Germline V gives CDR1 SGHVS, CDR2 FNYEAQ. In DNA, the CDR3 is TGTGCCAGCAGCCCAGGACAGGGTAAGACCTACAATGAGCAGTTCTTC. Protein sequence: CASSPGQGKTYNEQFF. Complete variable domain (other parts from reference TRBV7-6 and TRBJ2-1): GAGVSQSPRYKVTKRGQDVALRCDPISGHVSLYWYRQALGQGPEFLTYFNYEAQQDKSGLPNDRFSAERPEGSISTLTIQRTEQRDSAMYRCASSPGQGKTYNEQFFGPGTRLTVL.

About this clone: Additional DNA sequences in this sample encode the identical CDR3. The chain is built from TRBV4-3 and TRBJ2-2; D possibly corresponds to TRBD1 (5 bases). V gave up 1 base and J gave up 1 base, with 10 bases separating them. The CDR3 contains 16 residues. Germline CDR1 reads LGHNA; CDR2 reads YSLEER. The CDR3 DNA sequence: TGCGCCAGCAGCCAAGGAGCAGGGCGGAACACCGGGGAGCTGTTTTTT. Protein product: CASSQGAGRNTGELFF.

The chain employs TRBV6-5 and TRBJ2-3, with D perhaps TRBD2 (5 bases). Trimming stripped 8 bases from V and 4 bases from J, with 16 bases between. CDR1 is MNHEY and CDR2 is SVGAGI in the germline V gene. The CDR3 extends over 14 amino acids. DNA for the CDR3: TGTGCCAGCGCTCGGGGAATGGTCTCAGATACGCAGTATTTT. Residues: CASARGMVSDTQYF.

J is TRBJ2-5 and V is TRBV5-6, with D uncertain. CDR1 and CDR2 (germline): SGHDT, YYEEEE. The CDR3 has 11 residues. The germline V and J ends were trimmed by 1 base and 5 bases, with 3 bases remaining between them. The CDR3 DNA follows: TGTGCCAGCAGCTTGACCGAGACCCAGTACTTC. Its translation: CASSLTETQYF.

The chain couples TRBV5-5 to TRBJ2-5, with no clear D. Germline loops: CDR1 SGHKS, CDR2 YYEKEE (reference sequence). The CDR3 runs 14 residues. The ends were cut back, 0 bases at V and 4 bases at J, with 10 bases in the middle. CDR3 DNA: TGTGCCAGCAGCTTGGAGTGGGGATCAGAGACCCAGTACTTC. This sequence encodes CASSLEWGSETQYF.

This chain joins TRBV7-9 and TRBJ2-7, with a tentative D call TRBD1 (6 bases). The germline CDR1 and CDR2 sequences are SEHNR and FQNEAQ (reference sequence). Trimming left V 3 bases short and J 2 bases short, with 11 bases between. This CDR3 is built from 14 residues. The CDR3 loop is CASSLGQSPYEQYF. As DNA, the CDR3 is TGTGCCAGCAGCTTGGGACAAAGTCCCTACGAGCAGTACTTC.

CDR3 sequence: CAISDGDRGFDIQYF. For the CDR3, the DNA is TGTGCCATCAGTGACGGAGACAGGGGGTTCGACATTCAGTACTTC. V is TRBV10-3 and J is TRBJ2-4; TRBD1 aligns across 9 bases. The CDR3 has 15 residues. V shed 3 bases, J shed 8 bases, and the junction held 8 bases outside the gene matches. Germline-derived CDR1 and CDR2 are ENHRY and SYGVKD.

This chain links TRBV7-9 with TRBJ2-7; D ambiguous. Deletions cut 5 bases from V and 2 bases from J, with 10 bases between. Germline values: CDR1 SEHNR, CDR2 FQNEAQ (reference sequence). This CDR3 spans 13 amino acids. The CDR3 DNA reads TGTGCCAGCAGCCCTAGGACGACCTACGAGCAGTACTTC. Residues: CASSPRTTYEQYF.

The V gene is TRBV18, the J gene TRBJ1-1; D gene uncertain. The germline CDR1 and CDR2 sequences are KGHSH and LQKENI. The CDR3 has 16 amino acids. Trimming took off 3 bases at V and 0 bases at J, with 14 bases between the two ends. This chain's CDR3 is CASSPVKLSLNTEAFF. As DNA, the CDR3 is TGTGCCAGCTCACCGGTGAAGTTATCCTTGAACACTGAAGCTTTCTTT.

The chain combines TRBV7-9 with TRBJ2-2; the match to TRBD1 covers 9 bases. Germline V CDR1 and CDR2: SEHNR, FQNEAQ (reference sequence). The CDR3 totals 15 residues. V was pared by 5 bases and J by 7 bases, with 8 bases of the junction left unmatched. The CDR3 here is CASSEGQGRNGELFF. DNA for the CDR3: TGTGCCAGCAGCGAGGGACAGGGTAGGAACGGGGAGCTGTTTTTT.

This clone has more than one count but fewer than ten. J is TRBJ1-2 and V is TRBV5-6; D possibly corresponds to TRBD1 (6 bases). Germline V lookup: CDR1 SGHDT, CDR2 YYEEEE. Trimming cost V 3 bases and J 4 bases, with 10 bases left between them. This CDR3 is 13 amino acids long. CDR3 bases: TGTGCCAGCAGCTCCCAGGGGTCCTATGGCTACACCTTC. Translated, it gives CASSSQGSYGYTF.

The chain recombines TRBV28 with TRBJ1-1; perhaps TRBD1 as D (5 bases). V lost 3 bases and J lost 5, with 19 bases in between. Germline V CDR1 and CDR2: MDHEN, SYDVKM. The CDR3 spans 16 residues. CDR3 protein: CASSFLWGLVGTEAFF. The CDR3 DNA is TGTGCCAGCAGTTTCCTATGGGGGTTGGTGGGGACTGAAGCTTTCTTT.

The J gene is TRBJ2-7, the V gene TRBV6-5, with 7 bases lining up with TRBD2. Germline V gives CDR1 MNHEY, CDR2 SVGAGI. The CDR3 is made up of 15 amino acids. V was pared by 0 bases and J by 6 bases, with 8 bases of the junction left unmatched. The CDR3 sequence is CASSYSSSGQREQYF. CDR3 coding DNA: TGTGCCAGCAGTTACTCGAGTAGCGGGCAGCGCGAGCAGTACTTC.

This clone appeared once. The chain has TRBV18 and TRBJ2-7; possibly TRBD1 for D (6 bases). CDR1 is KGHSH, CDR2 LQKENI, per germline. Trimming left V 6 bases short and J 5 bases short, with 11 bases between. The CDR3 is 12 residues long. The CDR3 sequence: CASSPGQNEQYF. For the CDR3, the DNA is TGTGCCAGCTCTCCCGGACAGAACGAGCAGTACTTC.

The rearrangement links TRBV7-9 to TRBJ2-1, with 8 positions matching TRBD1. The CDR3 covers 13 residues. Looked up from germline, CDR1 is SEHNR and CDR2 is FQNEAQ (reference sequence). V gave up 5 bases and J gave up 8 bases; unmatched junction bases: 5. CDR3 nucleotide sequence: TGTGCCAGCAGCCCTAGGACAGGGTATGAGCAGTTCTTC. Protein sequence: CASSPRTGYEQFF.

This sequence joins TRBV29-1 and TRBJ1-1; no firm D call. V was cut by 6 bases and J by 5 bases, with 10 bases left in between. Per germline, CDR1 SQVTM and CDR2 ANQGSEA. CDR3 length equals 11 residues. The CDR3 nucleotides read TGCAGCGTCCGGGGAGGGACTGAAGCTTTCTTT. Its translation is CSVRGGTEAFF.

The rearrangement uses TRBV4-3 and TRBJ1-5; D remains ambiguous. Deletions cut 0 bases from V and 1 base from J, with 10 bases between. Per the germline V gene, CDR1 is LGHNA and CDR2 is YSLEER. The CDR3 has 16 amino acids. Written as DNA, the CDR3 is TGCGCCAGCAGCCAAGACTTATATCAAAGCAATCAGCCCCAGCATTTT. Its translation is CASSQDLYQSNQPQHF.

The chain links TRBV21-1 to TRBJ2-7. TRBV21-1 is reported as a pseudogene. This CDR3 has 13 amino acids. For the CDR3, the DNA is TGTGCCAGCAGCCGTTGGTCCTCCTACGAGCAGTACTTC. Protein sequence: CASSRWSSYEQYF.

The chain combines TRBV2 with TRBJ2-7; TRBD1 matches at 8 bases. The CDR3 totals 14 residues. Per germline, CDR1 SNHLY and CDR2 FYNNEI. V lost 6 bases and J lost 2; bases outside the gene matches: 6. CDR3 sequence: CASRLPDRAYEQYF. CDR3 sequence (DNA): TGTGCCAGCAGACTCCCGGACAGGGCCTACGAGCAGTACTTC.

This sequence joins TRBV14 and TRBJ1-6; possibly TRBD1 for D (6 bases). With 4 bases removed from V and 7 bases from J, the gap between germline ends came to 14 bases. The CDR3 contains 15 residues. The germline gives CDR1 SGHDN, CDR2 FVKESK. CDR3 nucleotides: TGTGCCAGCAGCCCCCTGAGGCAGGGGAATTCACCCCTCCACTTT. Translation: CASSPLRQGNSPLHF.

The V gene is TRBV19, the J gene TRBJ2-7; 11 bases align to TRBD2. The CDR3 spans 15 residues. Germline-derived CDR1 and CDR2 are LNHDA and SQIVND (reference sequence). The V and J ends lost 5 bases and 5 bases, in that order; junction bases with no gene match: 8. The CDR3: CASSHTSGSSHEQYF. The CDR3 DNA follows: TGTGCCAGTAGTCACACTAGCGGGAGTTCCCACGAGCAGTACTTC.

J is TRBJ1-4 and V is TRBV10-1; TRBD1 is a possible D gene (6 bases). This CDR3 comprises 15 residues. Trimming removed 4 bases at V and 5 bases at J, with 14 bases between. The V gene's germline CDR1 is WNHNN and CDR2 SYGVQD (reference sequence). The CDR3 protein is CASSGAGGANEKLFF. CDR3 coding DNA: TGCGCCAGCAGTGGGGCTGGGGGCGCCAATGAAAAACTGTTTTTT.

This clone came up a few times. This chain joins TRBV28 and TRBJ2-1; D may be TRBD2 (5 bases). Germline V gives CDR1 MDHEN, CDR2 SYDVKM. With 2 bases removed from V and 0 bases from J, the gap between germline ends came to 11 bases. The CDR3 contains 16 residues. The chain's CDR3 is CASSLPLAPSYNEQFF. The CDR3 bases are TGTGCCAGCAGTTTACCCTTAGCGCCCTCCTACAATGAGCAGTTCTTC.

The CDR3 DNA is TGTGCCAGCAGCTTGGGCGACGGTTTGAACACTGAAGCTTTCTTT. This gives the protein CASSLGDGLNTEAFF. The V gene is TRBV5-4, the J gene TRBJ1-1; D is undetermined. Germline V gene lookup returns CDR1 SGHNT and CDR2 YYREEE (reference sequence). V lost 0 bases to trimming and J lost 0 bases, with 9 bases between them. There are 15 residues in the CDR3.

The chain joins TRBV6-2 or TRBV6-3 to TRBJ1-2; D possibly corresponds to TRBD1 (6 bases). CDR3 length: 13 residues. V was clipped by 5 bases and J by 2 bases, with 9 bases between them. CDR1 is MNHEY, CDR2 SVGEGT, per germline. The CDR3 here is CASSKTGNYGYTF. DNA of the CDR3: TGTGCCAGCAGTAAAACAGGGAACTATGGCTACACCTTC.

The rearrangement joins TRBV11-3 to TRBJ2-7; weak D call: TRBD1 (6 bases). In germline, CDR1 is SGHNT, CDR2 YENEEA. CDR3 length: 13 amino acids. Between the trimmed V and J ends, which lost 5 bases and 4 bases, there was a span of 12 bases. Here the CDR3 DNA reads TGTGCCAGCAGCCGAGGACAGACATACGAGCAGTACTTC. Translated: CASSRGQTYEQYF.

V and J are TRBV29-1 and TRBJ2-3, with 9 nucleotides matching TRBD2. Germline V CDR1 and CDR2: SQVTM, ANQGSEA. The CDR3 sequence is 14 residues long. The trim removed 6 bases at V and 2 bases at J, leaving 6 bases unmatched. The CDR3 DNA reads TGCAGCGTCGCCGGGACTAGCCCCACAGATACGCAGTATTTT. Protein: CSVAGTSPTDTQYF.

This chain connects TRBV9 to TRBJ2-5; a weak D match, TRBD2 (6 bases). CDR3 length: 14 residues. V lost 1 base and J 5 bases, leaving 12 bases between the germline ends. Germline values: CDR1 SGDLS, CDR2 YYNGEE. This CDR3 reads CASSVSGVAETQYF. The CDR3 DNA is TGTGCCAGCAGCGTATCGGGAGTAGCCGAGACCCAGTACTTC. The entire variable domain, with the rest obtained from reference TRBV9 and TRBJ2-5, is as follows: DSGVTQTPKHLITATGQRVTLRCSPRSGDLSVYWYQQSLDQGLQFLIQYYNGEERAKGNILERFSAQQFPDLHSELNLSSLELGDSALYFCASSVSGVAETQYFGPGTRLLVL.